The 2 T cell receptor beta chains given below trace back to one sample, sequenced in a study of blood T cell repertoires in COVID-19. Sequencing used immunoSEQ multiplex PCR; TCRdb keeps in-frame clones, though not all of them. Of 180,000 or so clones listed, 80% to 90% were seen once; the top ten hold 8% to 10%. Sequences were obtained from peripheral blood. The receptors derive from a man in his 60s with acute or convalescent COVID-19.

V is TRBV5-1 and J is TRBJ1-2, with TRBD1 identical over 8 bases. The trim removed 0 bases at V and 3 bases at J, leaving 4 bases unmatched. This CDR3 is built from 15 residues. In germline, CDR1 is SGHRS, CDR2 YFSETQ. The CDR3, as DNA: TGCGCCAGCAGCTTGGTGGCAGGGGGCGACTATGGCTACACCTTC. Protein sequence: CASSLVAGGDYGYTF.

V gene TRBV7-9 combines with J gene TRBJ2-7, with TRBD1 as a possible D gene (6 bases). The CDR3 totals 14 residues. In germline, CDR1 is SEHNR, CDR2 FQNEAQ (reference sequence). V was shortened by 5 bases and J by 4 bases, with 15 bases between the two germline ends. CDR3 sequence reads: CASSLQGIQYEQYF. For the CDR3, the DNA is TGTGCCAGCAGCCTACAGGGAATTCAATACGAGCAGTACTTC.